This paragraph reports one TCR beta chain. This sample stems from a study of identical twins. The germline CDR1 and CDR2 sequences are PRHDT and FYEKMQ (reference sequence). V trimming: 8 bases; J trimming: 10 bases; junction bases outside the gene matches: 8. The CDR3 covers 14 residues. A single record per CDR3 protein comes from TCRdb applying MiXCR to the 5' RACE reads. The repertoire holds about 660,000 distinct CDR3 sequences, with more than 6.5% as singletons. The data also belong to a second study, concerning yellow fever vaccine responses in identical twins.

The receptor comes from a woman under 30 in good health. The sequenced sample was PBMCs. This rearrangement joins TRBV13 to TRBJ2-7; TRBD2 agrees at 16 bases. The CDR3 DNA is TGTGCCAGCCAACCGGGACTAGCGGGAGGGCAACAGTACTTC. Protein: CASQPGLAGGQQYF.